These T cell receptor beta chains were read from a single sample in a study of shared clonotypes between healthy human individuals. This table comes from immunoSEQ multiplex PCR, and its TCRdb copy is limited to in-frame clones, with some not included. The table includes about 2.4 million clones, about 92% detected once. The specimen sequenced was naive CD4+ T cells sorted from blood. These receptors were taken from a man aged 18 to 29 in good health. CDR3s include the opening cysteine and the closing phenylalanine or tryptophan. The order of the fields is clone size, D gene, V gene, J gene, CDR3 DNA, CDR3 protein. A D gene is named only where the DNA matches it firmly. A clone size is listed for some rows: how often the clone was seen (once, few, many), or a class if it is expanded.

once,-,TRBV28,TRBJ1-5,TGTGCCAGCAGGGGGGGTGGGAAAAATCAGCCCCAGCATTTT,CASRGGGKNQPQHF
-,-,TRBV2,TRBJ2-7,TGTGCCAGCAGTGAAGCGCTTCGCATTCCCTACGAGCAGTACTTC,CASSEALRIPYEQYF
-,TRBD1,TRBV18,TRBJ2-7,TGTGCCAGCTCGCCTCCGGGACAGGGCTCCTACGAGCAGTACTTC,CASSPPGQGSYEQYF
-,-,TRBV9,TRBJ1-1,TGTGCCAGCAGCTTCGGGACGGTGAACACTGAAGCTTTCTTT,CASSFGTVNTEAFF
-,-,TRBV2,TRBJ2-5,TGTGCCAGCAGTGATGGCCCAAATAACGGGCAGTACTTC,CASSDGPNNGQYF
few,-,TRBV10-3,TRBJ1-4,TGTGCCATCAGTGACAGAAGTAATGAAAAACTGTTTTTT,CAISDRSNEKLFF
-,TRBD2,TRBV5-1,TRBJ2-5,TGCGCCAGCAGCTTACCGACTAGCGGGAGGTTAGAGACCCAGTACTTC,CASSLPTSGRLETQYF
-,TRBD1,TRBV28,TRBJ2-7,TGTGCCACCACAGGGGCAGGGGTCTACGAGCAGTACTTC,CATTGAGVYEQYF
-,-,TRBV5-1,TRBJ2-7,TGCGCCAGCAGCACGGACGGGTTCTCCTACGAGCAGTACTTC,CASSTDGFSYEQYF
-,TRBD1,TRBV7-2,TRBJ2-3,TGTGCCAGCAGCTCCCGACAGGGTCGTAGAACAGATACGCAGTATTTT,CASSSRQGRRTDTQYF
-,-,TRBV6-1,TRBJ1-3,TGTGCCAGCATGTGGGGAGGCTCTGGAAACACCATATATTTT,CASMWGGSGNTIYF
-,-,TRBV29-1,TRBJ1-1,-,CSVATGTGTQVGPFF
-,-,TRBV18,TRBJ2-3,TGTGCCAGCTCACCGACCCGGGGCGTAGGCACAGATACGCAGTATTTT,CASSPTRGVGTDTQYF
-,-,TRBV5-1,TRBJ2-5,TGCGCCAGCAGCGACCGGGACCATCAAGAGACCCAGTACTTC,CASSDRDHQETQYF
-,-,TRBV18,TRBJ1-1,TGTGCCAGCTCACCACTTGCAGACGCTAACACTGAAGCTTTCTTT,CASSPLADANTEAFF
once,-,TRBV6-5,TRBJ1-4,TGTGCCAGCAGTGCGGGCGGGCGGAATGAAAAACTGTTTTTT,CASSAGGRNEKLFF
-,TRBD2,TRBV5-6,TRBJ2-3,TGTGCCAGCAGCGATGGACTAGCGGGAAGGGCAGATACGCAGTATTTT,CASSDGLAGRADTQYF
once,-,TRBV9,TRBJ2-5,TGTGCCAGCAGCGTAGGAGGGGACGAGACCCAGTACTTC,CASSVGGDETQYF
-,-,TRBV6-6,TRBJ1-6,TGTGCCAGCAGTTATGACAGCAATTCACCCCTCCACTTT,CASSYDSNSPLHF